These 26 T cell receptor beta chains came from one sample sequenced in a study of CD4 T cells in relation to SARS-CoV-2 and coronaviruses. Profiled with immunoSEQ multiplex PCR; TCRdb holds only in-frame clones, not every one. The table includes tens of thousands of clones, 94% detected once. Before the COVID-19 pandemic, during about 2011-2019, CD4+ T cells were taken from unexposed donors. The sequencing sample was made of naive CD4+ T cells from PBMCs. The subset was: naive CD4+ T cells isolated by negative enrichment. Source of these receptors: a human donor in good health.

The chain couples TRBV7-8 to TRBJ1-1; possible D gene TRBD1, 6 bases. V gave up 5 bases and J gave up 1 base, with 23 bases separating them. The CDR3 has 18 amino acids. CDR1 is SGHVS and CDR2 is FQNEAQ in the germline V gene. The CDR3 bases are TGTGCCAGCAGCCCGAGAGGGCAGGGGAGAAGGAGGAACACTGAAGCTTTCTTT. Encoded protein: CASSPRGQGRRRNTEAFF.

The chain carries TRBV18 and TRBJ2-1; TRBD1 is a possible D gene (6 bases). Trimming removed 3 bases from V and 10 bases from J, with 7 bases in between. The CDR3 loop spans 11 amino acids. Germline V gene sequence: CDR1 KGHSH, CDR2 LQKENI. The CDR3 nucleotides are TGTGCCAGCTCACCCGACAGGGAGCAGTTCTTC. It specifies CASSPDREQFF. Full variable domain (rest looked up from reference TRBV18 and TRBJ2-1): NAGVMQNPRHLVRRRGQEARLRCSPMKGHSHVYWYRQLPEEGLKFMVYLQKENIIDESGMPKERFSAEFPKEGPSILRIQQVVRGDSAAYFCASSPDREQFFGPGTRLTVL.

The chain is built from TRBV5-4 and TRBJ1-2; D gene ambiguous. This CDR3 has 18 amino acids. CDR1 and CDR2 (germline): SGHNT, YYREEE (reference sequence). Trimming cost V 4 bases and J 0 bases, with 22 bases left between them. CDR3 DNA: TGTGCCAGCAGCCTCGAGGAAAGATGGGCAGGAACTAACTATGGCTACACCTTC. This translates into CASSLEERWAGTNYGYTF.

The V gene is TRBV2, the J gene TRBJ1-1, with 8 bases fitting TRBD1. CDR1 SNHLY and CDR2 FYNNEI come from the germline V gene. There are 12 residues in the CDR3. V dropped 7 bases and J dropped 8; count of bases not matched to a gene: 6. The CDR3 DNA follows: TGTGCCAGCACCGCACAGGGGGTCGAAGCTTTCTTT. This encodes CASTAQGVEAFF.

In nucleotides, the CDR3 is TGCGCCAGCAGCTGGGGGACAGGCCAAGAGACCCAGTACTTC. Protein product: CASSWGTGQETQYF. The chain is built from TRBV5-1 and TRBJ2-5; TRBD1 agrees at 8 bases. V dropped 3 bases and J dropped 1; count of bases not matched to a gene: 2. CDR3 length: 14 residues. CDR1 and CDR2 (germline): SGHRS, YFSETQ.

V gene TRBV3-1 (or the pseudogene TRBV3-2) combines with J gene TRBJ2-7; TRBD1 matches 9 bases. Germline CDR1 reads LGHDT; CDR2 reads YNNKEL (reference sequence). This CDR3 comprises 15 residues. The junction had 5 bases not matched to a gene; V was cut back by 4 bases and J by 1 base. CDR3 loop: CASSLSGTGSYEQYF. Written as DNA, the CDR3 is TGTGCCAGCAGCCTTTCCGGGACAGGGTCCTACGAGCAGTACTTC.

The rearrangement joins TRBV4-1 to TRBJ2-7; 8 nucleotides align to TRBD2. The V gene's germline CDR1 is MGHRA and CDR2 YSYEKL. This CDR3 region has 15 residues. J lost 2 bases, V lost 4 bases, and 7 bases had no gene match. CDR3 amino acids: CASSPQERETYEQYF. CDR3 in DNA: TGCGCCAGCAGCCCCCAGGAGCGGGAGACCTACGAGCAGTACTTC.

This sequence joins TRBV9 and TRBJ1-1; 7 bases map to TRBD1. The CDR3 consists of 15 residues. The J segment lost 2 bases and the V segment lost 3 bases, leaving 7 bases of the junction unmatched. CDR1 and CDR2 (germline): SGDLS, YYNGEE. CDR3 DNA sequence: TGTGCCAGCAGCGCTGGGGGGACAGCTAACACTGAAGCTTTCTTT. The encoded protein is CASSAGGTANTEAFF.

The chain recombines TRBV10-1 with TRBJ2-3; 15 bases line up with TRBD2. The CDR3 is made up of 19 amino acids. After removal of 6 bases from V and 3 bases from J, the junction contained 13 bases not matched to a gene. The germline gives CDR1 WNHNN, CDR2 SYGVQD (reference sequence). The CDR3 DNA follows: TGCGCCAGCAGAGCACCGGGACTAGCGGGAGGAGTGGGTACAGATACGCAGTATTTT. This codes for CASRAPGLAGGVGTDTQYF.

The chain has TRBV18 and TRBJ1-1; D perhaps matches TRBD1 (6 bases). Germline V CDR1 and CDR2: KGHSH, LQKENI. The CDR3 spans 16 residues. V lost 3 bases, J lost 1 base, and 15 bases lay in between. CDR3 amino acids: CASSPQVSTGNTEAFF. DNA of the CDR3: TGTGCCAGCTCACCTCAAGTATCGACAGGGAACACTGAAGCTTTCTTT.

This chain joins TRBV9 and TRBJ2-3; D may be TRBD2 (6 bases). Trimming removed 0 bases at V and 3 bases at J, with 11 bases between. The CDR3 covers 15 residues. Looked up from germline, CDR1 is SGDLS and CDR2 is YYNGEE. CDR3 region: CASSVASALTDTQYF. The CDR3 region has the DNA TGTGCCAGCAGCGTAGCTAGCGCCCTTACAGATACGCAGTATTTT.

The V and J genes are TRBV15 and TRBJ2-7; 10 bases are a match to TRBD1. The CDR3 is 14 amino acids. V was clipped by 4 bases and J by 6 bases; unmatched bases: 6. Germline loops: CDR1 LNHNV, CDR2 YYDKDF (reference sequence). CDR3 amino acids: CATSMGQGYGEQYF. Written as DNA, the CDR3 is TGTGCCACCAGCATGGGACAGGGGTACGGCGAGCAGTACTTC.

This chain joins TRBV20-1 and TRBJ2-3; no definite D call. The CDR3 contains 15 residues. The V end was cut by 3 bases, the J end by 7 bases, with 20 bases between. Germline V gives CDR1 DFQATT, CDR2 SNEGSKA (reference sequence). The CDR3 region is CSASMSPTPFYTQYF. The CDR3, as DNA: TGCAGTGCTAGTATGAGCCCTACCCCCTTTTATACGCAGTATTTT.

The V and J genes are TRBV3-1 (or the pseudogene TRBV3-2) and TRBJ2-7; 12 bases agree with TRBD2. V lost 1 base and J lost 7; bases outside the gene matches: 5. Per germline, CDR1 LGHDT and CDR2 YNNKEL (reference sequence). CDR3 length equals 15 residues. The DNA for the CDR3 is TGTGCCAGCAGCCAAGGGGCTAGCGGGAGGGGGGAGCAGTACTTC. It translates to CASSQGASGRGEQYF.

The chain recombines TRBV5-1 with TRBJ2-4; 8 bases fit TRBD2. Germline CDR1 and CDR2: SGHRS and YFSETQ. Losses at the gene ends were 7 bases for V and 6 bases for J; bases not matched to a gene: 15. The CDR3 length is 16 residues. The CDR3 region has the DNA TGCGCCAGCTCCCCGGGTTGGCTAGCGGGCGGAAACATTCAGTACTTC. It specifies CASSPGWLAGGNIQYF.

The rearrangement links TRBV5-6 to TRBJ1-3; no clear D. The V gene lost 0 bases and the J gene lost 0 bases, with 7 bases spanning the gap. This CDR3 comprises 15 residues. CDR1 is SGHDT, CDR2 YYEEEE, per germline. CDR3 in DNA: TGTGCCAGCAGCTTGGGTGCAGGCTCTGGAAACACCATATATTTT. As protein: CASSLGAGSGNTIYF.

The chain carries TRBV27 and TRBJ2-7; TRBD2 agrees at 7 bases. With V trimmed by 6 bases and J by 11 bases, 4 bases remained unmatched. The germline V gene has CDR1 MNHEY and CDR2 SMNVEV (reference sequence). The length of the CDR3 is 10 residues. The CDR3 sequence: CASRGTIEYF. DNA of the CDR3: TGTGCCAGCAGGGGGACTATCGAGTACTTC.

The rearrangement joins TRBV3-1 (or the pseudogene TRBV3-2) to TRBJ2-2; D is undetermined. The V gene's germline CDR1 is LGHDT and CDR2 YNNKEL (reference sequence). The V and J ends lost 5 bases and 8 bases respectively, with 15 bases between them. This CDR3 region has 14 residues. The CDR3, as DNA: TGTGCCAGCAGCTTCGGCCTAAACGAGGGGGAGCTGTTTTTT. Its protein is CASSFGLNEGELFF.

J is TRBJ2-7 and V is TRBV11-2, with 7 bases fitting TRBD2. V shed 4 bases, J shed 3 bases, and the junction held 9 bases outside the gene matches. The CDR3 length is 15 residues. Per germline, CDR1 SGHAT and CDR2 FQNNGV. CDR3 coding DNA: TGTGCCAGCAGCTCACCCCTAGCGGAGCTCTACGAGCAGTACTTC. It codes for CASSSPLAELYEQYF.

The chain employs TRBV28 and TRBJ1-5; 7 bases agree with TRBD1. The germline V gene encodes CDR1 MDHEN and CDR2 SYDVKM. The CDR3 covers 15 residues. With 2 bases clipped from V and 3 bases from J, the junction kept 4 bases outside the gene matches. CDR3 nucleotides: TGTGCCAGCAGTTTAAAGGACAGGCTCAATCAGCCCCAGCATTTT. Translating gives CASSLKDRLNQPQHF.

The rearrangement links TRBV28 to TRBJ2-2; possible D gene TRBD2, 5 bases. This CDR3 contains 15 residues. V gave up 6 bases and J gave up 4 bases, with 15 bases separating them. The germline CDR1 and CDR2 sequences are MDHEN and SYDVKM. The CDR3 DNA reads TGTGCCAGCAGCACTTCAAGACGGGGCACCGGGGAGCTGTTTTTT. This codes for CASSTSRRGTGELFF.

The V gene is TRBV28, the J gene TRBJ1-6, with TRBD1 identical over 7 bases. Germline CDR1 reads MDHEN; CDR2 reads SYDVKM. This CDR3 spans 13 amino acids. V trimming: 10 bases; J trimming: 6 bases; junction bases outside the gene matches: 6. CDR3 bases: TGTGCCACGACAGGGAGGCGTAATTCACCCCTCCACTTT. Amino acid sequence: CATTGRRNSPLHF.

The V call is TRBV25-1, the J call TRBJ1-3, with D tentatively TRBD1 (5 bases). Looked up from germline, CDR1 is MGHDK and CDR2 is SYGVNS. The length of the CDR3 is 17 residues. Trimming shortened V by 3 bases and J by 2 bases, and 17 bases separated the two germline ends. In DNA form, the CDR3 reads TGTGCCAGCAGTGAGGATCCAGGGAGGACACCTGGAAACACCATATATTTT. Translation: CASSEDPGRTPGNTIYF. Filled out from reference TRBV25-1 and TRBJ1-3, the complete variable domain reads EADIYQTPRYLVIGTGKKITLECSQTMGHDKMYWYQQDPGMELHLIHYSYGVNSTEKGDLSSESTVSRIRTEHFPLTLESARPSHTSQYLCASSEDPGRTPGNTIYFGEGSWLTVV.

For the CDR3, the DNA is TGTGCCAGCAGCCAGGCCGACAGCTATGGCTACACCTTC. Translated, it gives CASSQADSYGYTF. The rearrangement uses TRBV3-1 (or the pseudogene TRBV3-2) and TRBJ1-2; D perhaps matches TRBD1 (5 bases). The CDR3 is 13 amino acids. V gave up 3 bases and J gave up 4 bases, with 9 bases separating them. Germline loops: CDR1 LGHDT, CDR2 YNNKEL (reference sequence).

This clone was counted once. CDR3 sequence reads: CATSRSQGYEQYF. As DNA, the CDR3 is TGTGCCACCAGCAGATCTCAGGGATACGAGCAGTACTTC. This chain links TRBV15 with TRBJ2-7; perhaps TRBD1 as D (5 bases). The CDR3 runs to 13 residues. Germline assignment: CDR1 LNHNV and CDR2 YYDKDF (reference sequence). V gave up 2 bases and J gave up 4 bases, with 9 bases separating them.

This clone was observed once. The V gene is TRBV25-1, the J gene TRBJ2-3; 10 bases are a match to TRBD2. Trimming at V came to 4 bases and at J to 1 base, leaving 2 bases not matched to a gene. The CDR3 contains 15 residues. CDR1 and CDR2 from the germline V gene are MGHDK and SYGVNS. In DNA, the CDR3 is TGTGCCAGCAGTGCCGGGACTAGCGGCACAGATACGCAGTATTTT. Protein sequence: CASSAGTSGTDTQYF.